The 4 T cell receptor beta chains in this list originate from one sample, sequenced in a study of beta chain features in type 1 diabetes. All of the isolated RNA was reverse transcribed, so expressed TCRB transcripts were sequenced. TCRdb's copy holds only in-frame clones and misses some; the assay was immunoSEQ multiplex PCR. The sample lists about 400,000 clones; roughly 12% were seen once. Sequencing was performed on naive CD4+ T cells from blood. The origin of the receptors is a man younger than 35 in good health.

This clone was recorded a few times. This sequence joins TRBV5-5 and TRBJ2-3, with TRBD1 matching 7 bases. CDR3 size: 14 residues. V shed 0 bases, J shed 6 bases, and the junction held 4 bases outside the gene matches. CDR1 SGHKS and CDR2 YYEKEE come from the germline V gene (reference sequence). The CDR3 DNA follows: TGTGCCAGCAGCTTGGAAGGGGGCGGGGATACGCAGTATTTT. It codes for CASSLEGGGDTQYF.

The table lists this clone with a few counts. The gene calls are TRBV7-9 and TRBJ2-5, with D unresolved. This CDR3 comprises 13 residues. CDR1 and CDR2 from the germline V gene are SEHNR and FQNEAQ (reference sequence). V lost 3 bases, J lost 5 bases, and 10 bases lay in between. The CDR3 sequence is CASSFALGETQYF. The DNA for the CDR3 is TGTGCCAGCAGCTTTGCACTGGGCGAGACCCAGTACTTC.

The CDR3 here is CASSPPPRLAGGSTYEQYF. The DNA for the CDR3 is TGTGCCAGCTCACCACCCCCTCGACTAGCGGGGGGCTCCACCTACGAGCAGTACTTC. The V call is TRBV18, the J call TRBJ2-7, with 13 bases fitting TRBD2. Trimming at V came to 0 bases and at J to 2 bases, leaving 10 bases not matched to a gene. The CDR3 contains 19 residues. Per germline, CDR1 KGHSH and CDR2 LQKENI.

V and J are TRBV4-1 and TRBJ2-7; maybe TRBD2 (6 bases). Deletions cut 4 bases from V and 0 bases from J, with 16 bases between. From germline, CDR1 is MGHRA and CDR2 YSYEKL. The CDR3 sequence is 16 residues long. The CDR3 nucleotides read TGCGCCAGCAGCCGAGGGCGGGGAACGGGCTCCTACGAGCAGTACTTC. Protein: CASSRGRGTGSYEQYF.